This T cell receptor beta chain was captured by sequencing in a study of identical twins. TCRdb re-called the 5' RACE reads with MiXCR, one entry per CDR3 protein. The sample lists roughly 500,000 distinct CDR3 sequences, 22% occurring once. Germline V lookup: CDR1 SGHVS, CDR2 FQNEAQ. This CDR3 spans 16 amino acids. The germline V and J ends were trimmed by 1 base and 2 bases, with 11 bases remaining between them. These data are also associated with another study on T cells expressing NK-cell markers. As reported in that work: Among four donors, these clonotypes also ranked first in the CD3+CD56-NKG2C+ fraction. Evidence did not settle whether expanded NKG2C+ T cell clones targeted HCMV.

Input material: CD4+ T cells sorted from blood. The chain couples TRBV7-8 to TRBJ2-2; D is undetermined. The sequence came from a woman aged 18-29 years in good health. CDR3 in DNA: TGTGCCAGCAGCTTAGAACAGCTAGGAAACACCGGGGAGCTGTTTTTT. The encoded protein is CASSLEQLGNTGELFF.